The clone carrying this T cell receptor beta chain was observed many times. Its antigen is as yet unknown. The time point here: blood at routine non-recurrence follow-up after resection. The input material, whole RNA from tumor, nontumor lung or frozen PBMC, was sequenced unsorted. Each TCR cDNA molecule carried a unique molecular identifier. One entry per CDR3 protein, called by TCRdb with MiXCR from the 5' RACE reads. The data contain about 120,000 distinct CDR3 sequences, 9.5% to 15% of them singletons. Germline CDR1 reads SGHRS; CDR2 reads YFSETQ. CDR3 length equals 13 residues. Trimming cost V 0 bases and J 4 bases, with 7 bases left between them. The data originate from a study of spatial heterogeneity in lung cancer. Study-wide results and limits: Ubiquitous expanded tumor TCRs were seen in blood more at resection than at follow-up.

This specimen was PBMCs, taken at follow-up. The V call is TRBV5-1, the J call TRBJ1-1, with D unclear. This receptor was taken from a male donor with early-stage non-small cell lung cancer. CDR3 protein: CASSLEAFTEAFF. As DNA, the CDR3 is TGCGCCAGCAGCTTGGAGGCGTTCACTGAAGCTTTCTTT.